The 27 T cell receptor beta chains given below trace back to one sample, sequenced in a study of immune evolution from preneoplasia to lung adenocarcinoma. The assay was immunoSEQ multiplex PCR, and TCRdb's table has in-frame clones only and misses some. The sample has about 3,500 clones; 76% are singletons. The sequenced sample was FFPE lung adenocarcinoma in situ tissue. Receptor source: a person aged 55-80 years with lung adenocarcinoma.

The chain recombines TRBV7-2 with TRBJ1-2; the D gene is possibly TRBD1 (5 bases). The CDR3 length is 16 residues. CDR1 SGHTA and CDR2 FQGNSA come from the germline V gene. The ends were cut back, 0 bases at V and 1 base at J, with 12 bases in the middle. The CDR3 is CASSLALRGNNYGYTF. CDR3 coding DNA: TGTGCCAGCAGCTTAGCGCTAAGGGGTAATAACTATGGCTACACCTTC. The full variable domain, with the rest looked up from reference TRBV7-2 and TRBJ1-2, is GAGVSQSPSNKVTEKGKDVELRCDPISGHTALYWYRQSLGQGLEFLIYFQGNSAPDKSGLPSDRFSAERTGGSVSTLTIQRTQQEDSAVYLCASSLALRGNNYGYTFGSGTRLTVV.

Comments on this clone: Germline and junction disagree at one end, which may indicate a read error. The CDR3 sequence: CASSPDGSGVRENF. The CDR3 DNA reads TGTGCCAGCAGCCCGGACGGATCAGGGGTAAGGGAAAACTTC. The V gene is TRBV7-9, the J gene TRBJ2-7; D perhaps matches TRBD1 (6 bases). Germline values: CDR1 SEHNR, CDR2 FQNEAQ (reference sequence). This CDR3 has 14 residues.

This chain joins TRBV6-6 and TRBJ1-5; the D gene is possibly TRBD1 (5 bases). Trimming left V 7 bases short and J 7 bases short, with 23 bases between. The CDR3 covers 16 residues. Germline V lookup: CDR1 MNHNY, CDR2 SVGAGI (reference sequence). The CDR3 sequence: CASKQGGKSGRQPQHF. In nucleotides, the CDR3 is TGTGCCAGCAAGCAGGGCGGAAAGTCAGGCAGACAGCCCCAGCATTTT.

This chain links TRBV6-6 with TRBJ2-3, with D unclear. This CDR3 region has 12 residues. V lost 7 bases to trimming and J lost 3 bases, with 8 bases between them. The V gene's germline CDR1 is MNHNY and CDR2 SVGAGI (reference sequence). The CDR3 nucleotides read TGTGCCAGCACCACAGATACAGATACGCAGTATTTT. Translation gives CASTTDTDTQYF.

The rearrangement uses TRBV19 and TRBJ1-5; possibly TRBD1 for D (6 bases). Germline CDR1 is LNHDA and CDR2 is SQIVND (reference sequence). The CDR3 has 13 residues. Trimming shortened V by 6 bases and J by 7 bases, and 13 bases separated the two germline ends. The CDR3 region has the DNA TGTGCCAGTAGCACAGGGTTAGGGCAGCCCCAGCATTTT. Amino acids: CASSTGLGQPQHF.

The chain is built from TRBV27 and TRBJ2-3, with 7 bases lining up with TRBD1. V lost 6 bases to trimming and J lost 4 bases; unmatched junction nucleotides: 10. This CDR3 contains 15 residues. Per germline, CDR1 MNHEY and CDR2 SMNVEV (reference sequence). The CDR3 protein is CASSQRTGFADTQYF. The CDR3 DNA is TGTGCCAGCAGCCAGAGGACAGGTTTCGCAGATACGCAGTATTTT.

The V call is TRBV18, the J call TRBJ2-2; 9 bases fit TRBD1. V dropped 11 bases and J dropped 3; count of bases not matched to a gene: 7. CDR1 KGHSH and CDR2 LQKENI come from the germline V gene. This CDR3 has 14 amino acids. The CDR3 nucleotides read TGTGCCGGAAGACAGGGGGTGGACACCGGGGAGCTGTTTTTT. Translation: CAGRQGVDTGELFF. The full variable domain, its missing parts supplied by reference TRBV18 and TRBJ2-2, is NAGVMQNPRHLVRRRGQEARLRCSPMKGHSHVYWYRQLPEEGLKFMVYLQKENIIDESGMPKERFSAEFPKEGPSILRIQQVVRGDSAAYFCAGRQGVDTGELFFGEGSRLTVL.

This clone was counted once. This rearrangement joins TRBV9 to TRBJ1-3; the D gene is possibly TRBD1 (5 bases). The CDR3 totals 17 residues. Trimming removed 4 bases from V and 2 bases from J, with 19 bases in between. Per the germline V gene, CDR1 is SGDLS and CDR2 is YYNGEE. Here the CDR3 DNA reads TGTGCCAGCAGCACCAGCGGGGGGGAAGCTACTGGAAACACCATATATTTT. It translates to CASSTSGGEATGNTIYF.

This rearrangement joins TRBV11-1 to TRBJ2-7, with D tentatively TRBD1 (6 bases). The CDR3 sequence is 13 residues long. Germline loops: CDR1 SGHAT, CDR2 FQDESV (reference sequence). V dropped 7 bases and J dropped 3 bases, with 13 bases sitting between them. The CDR3 DNA sequence: TGTGCCAGCACCCGGGGACACAACTACGAGCAGTACTTC. Translating gives CASTRGHNYEQYF.

This chain joins TRBV16 and TRBJ1-2; 7 bases align to TRBD1. Germline loops: CDR1 KGHSY, CDR2 FQNENV. This CDR3 has 16 residues. The junction had 9 bases not matched to a gene; V was cut back by 4 bases and J by 1 base. In DNA, the CDR3 is TGTGCCAGCAGCCTCGCCATCCGGGACAGTAACTATGGCTACACCTTC. It yields the protein CASSLAIRDSNYGYTF.

V gene TRBV6-1 combines with J gene TRBJ2-6; 8 nucleotides match TRBD2. Germline assignment: CDR1 MNHNS and CDR2 SASEGT. The trim removed 4 bases at V and 4 bases at J, leaving 9 bases unmatched. CDR3 size: 17 residues. This CDR3 reads CASSGTSRGSGANVLTF. DNA of the CDR3: TGTGCCAGCAGTGGGACTAGCCGGGGGTCCGGGGCCAACGTCCTGACTTTC.

The table lists this clone with a few counts. The chain uses TRBV6-4 and TRBJ1-1, with no clear D. The ends were cut back, 6 bases at V and 1 base at J, with 9 bases in the middle. The CDR3 runs to 13 residues. Germline loops: CDR1 MRHNA, CDR2 SNTAGT. CDR3 protein: CASRREANTEAFF. The CDR3 DNA follows: TGTGCCAGCAGGAGGGAGGCGAACACTGAAGCTTTCTTT.

The chain couples TRBV11-2 to TRBJ2-7; perhaps TRBD1 as D (6 bases). The germline V gene encodes CDR1 SGHAT and CDR2 FQNNGV. Trimming pared 2 bases from V and 7 bases from J, leaving 15 bases between. The CDR3 sequence is 14 residues long. The DNA for the CDR3 is TGTGCCAGCAGCTTAATACAGGGCTCGGGAGAGCAGTACTTC. Translation: CASSLIQGSGEQYF. Full variable domain (missing parts from reference TRBV11-2 and TRBJ2-7): EAGVAQSPRYKIIEKRQSVAFWCNPISGHATLYWYQQILGQGPKLLIQFQNNGVVDDSQLPKDRFSAERLKGVDSTLKIQPAKLEDSAVYLCASSLIQGSGEQYFGPGTRLTVT.

This chain joins TRBV10-1 and TRBJ2-7; the match to TRBD2 covers 8 bases. With 2 bases clipped from V and 2 bases from J, the junction kept 5 bases outside the gene matches. Looked up from germline, CDR1 is WNHNN and CDR2 is SYGVQD (reference sequence). The CDR3 sequence is 15 residues long. CDR3 region: CASSERGGPPYEQYF. The CDR3 bases are TGCGCCAGCAGTGAGCGCGGGGGGCCCCCCTACGAGCAGTACTTC.

This chain connects TRBV16 to TRBJ1-5; D gene unclear. Germline-derived CDR1 and CDR2 are KGHSY and FQNENV. The CDR3 is 15 amino acids. The V end lost 1 base, the J end lost 9 bases, and 16 bases lay between the germline ends. The CDR3 reads CASSQFGRVEGPQHF. CDR3 DNA sequence: TGTGCCAGCAGCCAATTTGGGAGGGTGGAGGGGCCCCAGCATTTT.

The J gene is TRBJ2-7, the V gene TRBV4-1, with 7 bases matching TRBD1. This CDR3 contains 15 residues. The J segment lost 1 base and the V segment lost 4 bases, leaving 7 bases of the junction unmatched. Germline V gene sequence: CDR1 MGHRA, CDR2 YSYEKL. This CDR3 reads CASSLPGQLSYEQYF. DNA for the CDR3: TGCGCCAGCAGCCTTCCGGGACAGCTATCCTACGAGCAGTACTTC.

V and J are TRBV6-5 and TRBJ2-5; D is perhaps TRBD1 (5 bases). There are 13 residues in the CDR3. V was pared by 5 bases and J by 1 base, with 8 bases between. In germline, CDR1 is MNHEY, CDR2 SVGAGI. DNA of the CDR3: TGTGCCAGCAGTAGACAGCTCCAAGAGACCCAGTACTTC. As protein: CASSRQLQETQYF.

This rearrangement joins TRBV28 to TRBJ2-7, with a tentative D call TRBD2 (6 bases). CDR1 MDHEN and CDR2 SYDVKM come from the germline V gene. CDR3 length equals 15 residues. V gave up 6 bases and J gave up 0 bases, with 15 bases separating them. The CDR3 DNA is TGTGCCAGCAGGCCAGGAGGGGATAGCTCCTACGAGCAGTACTTC. Its translation: CASRPGGDSSYEQYF.

This clone showed up just a few times. This rearrangement joins TRBV5-4 to TRBJ2-7, with TRBD1 matching 8 bases. This CDR3 has 15 residues. With V trimmed by 6 bases and J by 3 bases, 11 bases remained unmatched. Germline V gives CDR1 SGHNT, CDR2 YYREEE (reference sequence). The CDR3 loop reads CASTEGDRGGYEQYF. CDR3 sequence (DNA): TGTGCCAGCACCGAGGGTGACAGGGGCGGCTACGAGCAGTACTTC. Drawing the rest from reference TRBV5-4 and TRBJ2-7, the complete variable domain is ETGVTQSPTHLIKTRGQQVTLRCSSQSGHNTVSWYQQALGQGPQFIFQYYREEENGRGNFPPRFSGLQFPNYSSELNVNALELDDSALYLCASTEGDRGGYEQYFGPGTRLTVT.

V usage is TRBV10-1 and J usage is TRBJ1-5; 8 bases are shared with TRBD1. Germline lookup yields CDR1 WNHNN and CDR2 SYGVQD (reference sequence). The CDR3 spans 12 residues. J gave up 7 bases and V 9 bases, and 5 bases lay outside the gene matches. In DNA, the CDR3 is TGCGCCAGAAGGACAGGGTCGCAGCCCCAGCATTTT. Translating it yields CARRTGSQPQHF.

The chain employs TRBV5-4 and TRBJ2-2; 10 bases match TRBD2. Per germline, CDR1 SGHNT and CDR2 YYREEE (reference sequence). The V gene end was trimmed by 2 bases and the J gene end by 2 bases; junction bases not matched to a gene: 6. This CDR3 has 17 residues. The CDR3, as DNA: TGTGCCAGCAGCTTCAGAGCGGGGGGGCGAAACACCGGGGAGCTGTTTTTT. The encoded protein is CASSFRAGGRNTGELFF.

This CDR3 reads CASSDSGRLQPQHF. The DNA of the CDR3 is TGTGCCAGCAGTGACTCGGGACGGCTCCAGCCCCAGCATTTT. The chain employs TRBV6-4 and TRBJ1-5, with D maybe TRBD1 (5 bases). The CDR3 sequence is 14 residues long. Between the trimmed V and J ends, which lost 0 bases and 7 bases, there was a span of 10 bases. CDR1 and CDR2 (germline): MRHNA, SNTAGT.

V and J are TRBV13 and TRBJ1-6; 7 nucleotides agree with TRBD1. CDR3 length: 15 residues. With 3 bases clipped from V and 5 bases from J, the junction kept 4 bases outside the gene matches. The germline gives CDR1 PRHDT, CDR2 FYEKMQ (reference sequence). Here the CDR3 reads CASSFTGENNSPLHF. The CDR3, as DNA: TGTGCCAGCAGCTTCACAGGGGAAAATAATTCACCCCTCCACTTT. The entire variable domain, with the rest obtained from reference TRBV13 and TRBJ1-6, is as follows: AAGVIQSPRHLIKEKRETATLKCYPIPRHDTVYWYQQGPGQDPQFLISFYEKMQSDKGSIPDRFSAQQFSDYHSELNMSSLELGDSALYFCASSFTGENNSPLHFGNGTRLTVT.

This rearrangement joins TRBV27 to TRBJ1-6; 9 positions match TRBD1. The V segment lost 5 bases and the J segment 10 bases; nucleotides outside the gene matches: 6. CDR1 and CDR2 (germline): MNHEY, SMNVEV (reference sequence). CDR3 size: 14 residues. The CDR3 DNA follows: TGTGCCAGCAGTGAACAGGGGGCAGGGTCACCCCTCCACTTT. Protein product: CASSEQGAGSPLHF.

The rearrangement uses TRBV18 and TRBJ1-2; D is ambiguous. The CDR3 totals 14 residues. Germline CDR1 and CDR2: KGHSH and LQKENI. The ends were cut back, 0 bases at V and 5 bases at J, with 10 bases in the middle. The CDR3 sequence: CASSPPGVGYGYTF. The CDR3 DNA reads as TGTGCCAGCTCACCACCGGGTGTAGGTTATGGCTACACCTTC.

V usage is TRBV27 and J usage is TRBJ2-2; D ambiguous. CDR1 and CDR2 from the germline V gene are MNHEY and SMNVEV (reference sequence). This CDR3 is built from 14 residues. Trimming removed 5 bases at V and 5 bases at J, with 12 bases between. The CDR3 bases are TGTGCCAGCAGTCCCCCCAAGGAGACCGGGGAGCTGTTTTTT. Translating gives CASSPPKETGELFF.

The chain carries TRBV5-4 and TRBJ1-2, with 8 bases lining up with TRBD1. CDR1 is SGHNT and CDR2 is YYREEE in the germline V gene (reference sequence). V shed 5 bases, J shed 7 bases, and the junction held 10 bases outside the gene matches. CDR3 length equals 14 residues. CDR3: CASSNDRGASGYTF. DNA for the CDR3: TGTGCCAGCAGTAATGACAGGGGAGCTAGTGGCTACACCTTC. The full variable domain, completed using reference TRBV5-4 and TRBJ1-2, is ETGVTQSPTHLIKTRGQQVTLRCSSQSGHNTVSWYQQALGQGPQFIFQYYREEENGRGNFPPRFSGLQFPNYSSELNVNALELDDSALYLCASSNDRGASGYTFGSGTRLTVV.